The 20 T cell receptor beta chains listed next were all sequenced from one sample in a study of CD8 T cells in ankylosing spondylitis. Study-wide findings and caveats: Characteristic, it appeared, of ankylosing spondylitis blood was a TCR beta motif of eight highly homologous variants.

TCRdb reanalysed the 5' RACE reads using MiXCR and keeps one entry per CDR3 protein. The sample yields fewer than 550,000 distinct CDR3 sequences, about 5% seen once. Their antigens remain unidentified. The sample taken for sequencing was blood, either unsorted or a sorted T cell fraction (not recorded which). Source of these receptors: a male donor with ankylosing spondylitis.

V usage is TRBV27 and J usage is TRBJ2-5; no reliable D call. Germline V gene data show CDR1 as MNHEY and CDR2 as SMNVEV (reference sequence). The CDR3 is 14 residues long. Trimming stripped 1 base from V and 6 bases from J, with 12 bases between. This CDR3 is CASSLWTGVQTQYF. CDR3 nucleotide sequence: TGTGCCAGCAGTTTATGGACCGGAGTGCAGACCCAGTACTTC.

This clonotype was detected ten times or more. This chain joins TRBV4-3 and TRBJ1-2; D uncertain. This CDR3 has 14 amino acids. Germline V CDR1 and CDR2: LGHNA, YSLEER. V was clipped by 1 base and J by 4 bases, with 10 bases between them. CDR3 sequence reads: CASSQVSESYGYTF. The CDR3 nucleotides read TGCGCCAGCAGCCAAGTCTCAGAGTCCTATGGCTACACCTTC.

The sample holds many counts of this clonotype. The rearrangement links TRBV20-1 to TRBJ1-1; D ambiguous. V was cut by 3 bases and J by 1 base, with 6 bases left in between. Germline lookup yields CDR1 DFQATT and CDR2 SNEGSKA (reference sequence). This CDR3 comprises 12 residues. Written as DNA, the CDR3 is TGCAGTGCTAGTCCAGGGAACACTGAAGCTTTCTTT. The encoded protein is CSASPGNTEAFF.

This clonotype came up a few times. This chain uses TRBV6-1 with TRBJ1-1; 7 bases align to TRBD1. The CDR3 loop spans 14 amino acids. V lost 6 bases and J lost 3; bases outside the gene matches: 7. The germline gives CDR1 MNHNS, CDR2 SASEGT. The CDR3 coding sequence is TGTGCCAGCAGGCCAACAGGGGTGGACACTGAAGCTTTCTTT. Residues: CASRPTGVDTEAFF.

This clonotype was counted at least ten times. No DNA is shown, since the ends of the CDR3 on it are uncertain; the CDR3 is the one TCRdb lists. The J gene is TRBJ2-3, the V gene TRBV21-1; the table's D gene call, TRBD1, was not cross checked with the DNA. TRBV21-1 is tagged as a pseudogene. The CDR3 spans 15 residues, counting both ends. This CDR3 reads CASSKVGGGTDTQYF.

This clonotype occurred a few times. J is TRBJ2-1 and V is TRBV12-3 or TRBV12-4; 8 positions agree with TRBD2. The CDR3 has 20 residues. V lost 3 bases to trimming and J lost 0 bases; unmatched junction nucleotides: 16. CDR3 protein: CASSFYGGRSDYRSYNEQFF. As DNA, the CDR3 is TGTGCCAGCAGTTTTTACGGCGGGAGGTCCGATTATCGCTCCTACAATGAGCAGTTCTTC.

This clonotype was seen many times. The chain carries TRBV6-2 or TRBV6-3 and TRBJ2-7; D may be TRBD2 (6 bases). Trimming stripped 6 bases from V and 5 bases from J, with 20 bases between. The V gene's germline CDR1 is MNHEY and CDR2 SVGEGT. The CDR3 has 15 amino acids. The CDR3 DNA reads as TGTGCCAGCAGGAGCCCTTGGAGGGCGTTCGACGAGCAGTACTTC. Translated: CASRSPWRAFDEQYF.

The sample holds a few counts of this clonotype. The rearrangement joins TRBV20-1 to TRBJ2-1; 7 bases are a match to TRBD2. The ends lost 1 base at V and 4 bases at J; junction bases unmatched: 10. The CDR3 covers 16 residues. Germline CDR1 DFQATT, CDR2 SNEGSKA (reference sequence). For the CDR3, the DNA is TGCAGTGCTAGAGGGGCTAGCGGTATCTTGTACAATGAGCAGTTCTTC. The encoded protein is CSARGASGILYNEQFF.

The sample holds many counts of this clonotype. The rearrangement links TRBV11-2 to TRBJ1-2, with TRBD1 as a possible D gene (6 bases). Germline V gene lookup returns CDR1 SGHAT and CDR2 FQNNGV. The CDR3 spans 16 residues. Trimming took 5 bases from V and 0 from J, leaving 16 bases between them. CDR3 protein: CASSPRGGGANYGYTF. The CDR3 DNA reads TGTGCCAGCAGCCCCCGGGGAGGGGGAGCTAACTATGGCTACACCTTC.

This clonotype was counted many times. The J gene is TRBJ2-7, the V gene TRBV12-3 or TRBV12-4; D remains unclear. The CDR3 has 13 amino acids. The V and J ends lost 6 bases and 4 bases respectively, with 13 bases between them. CDR3 protein: CASRPPGSYEQYF. DNA for the CDR3: TGTGCCAGCAGACCCCCCGGGTCGTACGAGCAGTACTTC.

This clonotype came up many times. The chain combines TRBV6-1 with TRBJ1-6, with D tentatively TRBD1 (5 bases). Trimming took 7 bases from V and 3 from J, leaving 10 bases between them. The CDR3 has 14 amino acids. Germline values: CDR1 MNHNS, CDR2 SASEGT. In DNA, the CDR3 is TGTGCCAGCACCCCCCAGGGCTATAATTCACCCCTCCACTTT. Residues: CASTPQGYNSPLHF.

This clonotype was seen many times. This chain's CDR3 is CASSQGGFGGGELFF. CDR3 nucleotide sequence: TGTGCCAGCAGCCAGGGAGGGTTCGGTGGTGGGGAGCTGTTTTTT. This sequence joins TRBV28 and TRBJ2-2; TRBD2 aligns across 7 bases. The CDR3 has 15 amino acids. The J segment lost 8 bases and the V segment lost 6 bases, leaving 12 bases of the junction unmatched. CDR1 is MDHEN and CDR2 is SYDVKM in the germline V gene.

This clonotype was picked up many times. V usage is TRBV5-1 and J usage is TRBJ1-1; maybe TRBD1 (5 bases). Trimming shortened V by 7 bases and J by 0 bases, and 16 bases separated the two germline ends. This CDR3 has 15 amino acids. The germline V gene has CDR1 SGHRS and CDR2 YFSETQ. CDR3 residues: CASSQGRYMNTEAFF. CDR3 DNA sequence: TGCGCCAGCTCCCAGGGACGGTACATGAACACTGAAGCTTTCTTT.

This clonotype appeared many times. The chain links TRBV9 to TRBJ1-1, with D unclear. CDR3 size: 14 residues. CDR1 is SGDLS, CDR2 YYNGEE, per germline. V dropped 0 bases and J dropped 1 base, with 7 bases sitting between them. Written as DNA, the CDR3 is TGTGCCAGCAGCGTAGCTGTCACGAACACTGAAGCTTTCTTT. As protein: CASSVAVTNTEAFF.

The table lists this clonotype with many counts. The rearrangement joins TRBV7-2 to TRBJ1-1; D gene ambiguous. V was trimmed by 2 bases and J by 2 bases, leaving 12 bases between them. The CDR3 loop spans 15 amino acids. Germline CDR1 reads SGHTA; CDR2 reads FQGNSA. CDR3 sequence: CASSLSDRSNTEAFF. The CDR3 DNA sequence: TGTGCCAGCAGCTTATCCGATAGATCCAACACTGAAGCTTTCTTT.

Many counts were recorded for this clonotype. The rearrangement links TRBV5-1 to TRBJ1-1; D perhaps matches TRBD1 (5 bases). Trimming cost V 7 bases and J 4 bases, with 17 bases left between them. Per the germline V gene, CDR1 is SGHRS and CDR2 is YFSETQ. The CDR3 runs to 14 residues. CDR3 DNA sequence: TGCGCCAGCCGATCGGAGAGGGGAGGCACTGAAGCTTTCTTT. This encodes CASRSERGGTEAFF.

In this sample, this clonotype turned up many times. The rearrangement uses TRBV20-1 and TRBJ2-3; no firm D call. With 3 bases removed from V and 4 bases from J, the gap between germline ends came to 8 bases. The CDR3 extends over 12 amino acids. Germline assignment: CDR1 DFQATT and CDR2 SNEGSKA (reference sequence). As DNA, the CDR3 is TGCAGTGCTAGGAAGGGTCCAGATACGCAGTATTTT. It is translated as CSARKGPDTQYF.

This clonotype was recorded many times. The chain employs TRBV7-9 and TRBJ2-3; D unresolved. CDR3 length equals 11 residues. The ends were cut back, 11 bases at V and 5 bases at J, with 11 bases in the middle. Germline V gene sequence: CDR1 SEHNR, CDR2 FQNEAQ (reference sequence). CDR3 region: CARSWGDTQYF. DNA of the CDR3: TGTGCCCGTTCGTGGGGAGATACGCAGTATTTT.

This clonotype was detected ten times or more. The chain carries TRBV4-2 and TRBJ1-5; unclear D gene. The V end was cut by 0 bases, the J end by 9 bases, with 9 bases between. Germline assignment: CDR1 LGHNA and CDR2 YNFKEQ. The CDR3 loop spans 13 amino acids. As DNA, the CDR3 is TGTGCCAGCAGCCAAGACCTCCAACGGCCCCAGCATTTT. The encoded protein is CASSQDLQRPQHF.

This clonotype was seen ten or more times. The rearrangement links TRBV5-1 to TRBJ1-2; the match to TRBD1 covers 8 bases. CDR3 length: 16 amino acids. CDR1 and CDR2 (germline): SGHRS, YFSETQ. V was clipped by 3 bases and J by 2 bases; unmatched bases: 9. Here the CDR3 reads CASSSGTGDLNYGYTF. As DNA, the CDR3 is TGCGCCAGCAGCTCTGGGACAGGTGATTTGAACTATGGCTACACCTTC. Full variable domain (missing parts from reference TRBV5-1 and TRBJ1-2): KAGVTQTPRYLIKTRGQQVTLSCSPISGHRSVSWYQQTPGQGLQFLFEYFSETQRNKGNFPGRFSGRQFSNSRSEMNVSTLELGDSALYLCASSSGTGDLNYGYTFGSGTRLTVV.